This TCR beta chain was retrieved from a study of early T cells in non-severe SARS-CoV-2 infection. Study summary: Sequencing used unsorted whole-blood bulk RNA, so chains lack pairing.

This CDR3 has 17 residues. V was cut by 5 bases and J by 2 bases, with 21 bases left in between. The germline CDR1 and CDR2 sequences are SEHNR and FQNEAQ (reference sequence). General study points: Matching against VDJdb likely underestimated virus-specific expansions, favoring anti-spike CD8.

Researchers attached unique molecular identifiers to individual cDNA molecules. TCRdb independently ran MiXCR on the 5' RACE reads; one entry per CDR3 protein. The sample records 40,000 to 45,000 distinct CDR3 sequences, about 6% being singletons. This clonotype was counted many times. Its matching antigen is unknown. The source is an adult who was a healthcare worker with PCR-confirmed SARS-CoV-2 infection or an uninfected control (not recorded which). Here the sequenced sample was whole blood, taken at baseline. The genes are TRBV7-9 and TRBJ2-5, with TRBD1 as a possible D gene (5 bases). The CDR3 DNA sequence: TGTGCCAGCAGCCACCAGGCCTTAATTCCAGGGCAAGAGACCCAGTACTTC. Encoded protein: CASSHQALIPGQETQYF. Full variable domain (outside the CDR3, taken from reference TRBV7-9 and TRBJ2-5): DTGVSQNPRHKITKRGQNVTFRCDPISEHNRLYWYRQTLGQGPEFLTYFQNEAQLEKSRLLSDRFSAERPKGSFSTLEIQRTEQGDSAMYLCASSHQALIPGQETQYFGPGTRLLVL.